The entry below gives a single T cell receptor beta chain sequence along with its context. These data originate in a study of blood T cell repertoires in COVID-19. The overall study: Samples representing acute and convalescent COVID-19 were sourced from the United States, Italy and Spain. Sources were T cells, B-cell-depleted T cells, or PBMCs; the material itself was cDNA or gDNA.

Original data processing: Reference gene primer amplification gave estimated nucleated cell counts. Data came from immunoSEQ multiplex PCR; TCRdb stores just in-frame clones and leaves some out. V, J and clone size derive from that table, while D and trimming were established from the DNA sequence. The profile shows over 100,000 clones, roughly 87% of them singletons. V was pared by 3 bases and J by 4 bases, with 10 bases between. Looked up from germline, CDR1 is SNHLY and CDR2 is FYNNEI. The CDR3 runs to 14 residues. Sequencing was carried out using peripheral blood. The receptor comes from a woman in her forties or fifties with COVID-19, enrolled during active disease. This chain connects TRBV2 to TRBJ1-3, with unresolved D. The CDR3 DNA sequence: TGTGCCAGCAGTGAGAACAGAAAGGGAAACACCATATATTTT. Protein: CASSENRKGNTIYF. Drawing the rest from reference TRBV2 and TRBJ1-3, the complete variable domain is EPEVTQTPSHQVTQMGQEVILRCVPISNHLYFYWYRQILGQKVEFLVSFYNNEISEKSEIFDDQFSVERPDGSNFTLKIRSTKLEDSAMYFCASSENRKGNTIYFGEGSWLTVV.